This T cell receptor beta chain was observed in a study of shared clonotypes between healthy human individuals. Terminally differentiated effector memory CD45RA+ cells were left out of the naive CD8 fraction, which was CD45RO-negative and positively selected for CCR7. Each donor was a Caucasian adult residing in Nashville, Tennessee. The length of the CDR3 is 14 residues. From germline, CDR1 is MNHEY and CDR2 SMNVEV (reference sequence). Deletions cut 0 bases from V and 4 bases from J, with 7 bases between. The deep-level immunoSEQ assay was used. Only in-frame clones appear in the TCRdb table, and some are missing; sequencing was by immunoSEQ multiplex PCR. The repertoire includes roughly 2 million clones, about 95% of them detected once, and 0.9% to 1.4% sits in the top ten.

V is TRBV27 and J is TRBJ1-3; D not certain. This TCR was sampled from a man younger than 35 in good health. Sequencing used naive CD8+ T cells sorted from blood. CDR3 sequence (DNA): TGTGCCAGCAGTTTATCGCCAGAGGGAAACACCATATATTTT. Its protein product is CASSLSPEGNTIYF.